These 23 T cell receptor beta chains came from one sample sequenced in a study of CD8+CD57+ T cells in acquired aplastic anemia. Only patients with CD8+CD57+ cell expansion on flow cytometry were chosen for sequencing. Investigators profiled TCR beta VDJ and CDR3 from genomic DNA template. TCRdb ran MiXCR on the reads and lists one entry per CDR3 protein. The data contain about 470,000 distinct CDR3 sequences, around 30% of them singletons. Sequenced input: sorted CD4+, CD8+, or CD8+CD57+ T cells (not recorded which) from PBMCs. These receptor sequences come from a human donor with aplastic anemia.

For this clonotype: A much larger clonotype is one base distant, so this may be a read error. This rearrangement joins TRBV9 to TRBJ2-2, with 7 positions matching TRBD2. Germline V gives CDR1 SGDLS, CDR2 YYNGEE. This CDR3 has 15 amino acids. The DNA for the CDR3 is TGTGCCCGCAGCGTAGCTAGCGGAAACACCGGGGAGCTGTTTTTT. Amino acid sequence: CARSVASGNTGELFF.

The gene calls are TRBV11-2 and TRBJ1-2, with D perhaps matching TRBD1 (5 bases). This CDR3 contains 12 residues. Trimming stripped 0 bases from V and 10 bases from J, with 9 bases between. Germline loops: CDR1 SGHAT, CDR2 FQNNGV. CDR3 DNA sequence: TGTGCCAGCAGCTTAGACCGAGGGGACTACACCTTC. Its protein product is CASSLDRGDYTF.

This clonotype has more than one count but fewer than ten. CDR3 bases: TGTGCCAGCAGCCCGACAGGGGGCGTTGAAAAACTGTTTTTT. Protein sequence: CASSPTGGVEKLFF. The chain uses TRBV7-2 and TRBJ1-4, with TRBD1 matching over 10 bases. The CDR3 has 14 residues. Germline V gene data show CDR1 as SGHTA and CDR2 as FQGNSA. The V gene end was trimmed by 5 bases and the J gene end by 7 bases; junction bases not matched to a gene: 4.

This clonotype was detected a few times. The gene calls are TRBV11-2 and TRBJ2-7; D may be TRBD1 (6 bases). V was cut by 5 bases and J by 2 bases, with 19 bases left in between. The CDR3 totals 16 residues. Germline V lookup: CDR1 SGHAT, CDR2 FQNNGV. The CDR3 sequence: CASSTLRDNSPYEQYF. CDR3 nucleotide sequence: TGTGCCAGCAGCACCCTTCGGGACAATTCCCCCTACGAGCAGTACTTC.

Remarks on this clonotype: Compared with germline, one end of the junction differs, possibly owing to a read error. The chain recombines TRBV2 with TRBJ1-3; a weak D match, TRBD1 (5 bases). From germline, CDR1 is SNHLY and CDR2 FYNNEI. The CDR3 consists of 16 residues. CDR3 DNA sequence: TGTGCCAGTCGTCAAGGGGCCCTCCGCTCTGGAAACACCGTATATTTT. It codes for CASRQGALRSGNTVYF.

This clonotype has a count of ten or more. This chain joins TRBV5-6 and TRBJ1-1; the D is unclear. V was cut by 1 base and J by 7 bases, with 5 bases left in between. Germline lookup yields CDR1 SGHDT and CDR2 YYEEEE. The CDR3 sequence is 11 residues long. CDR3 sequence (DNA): TGTGCCAGCAGCTTGCGGGATGAAGCTTTCTTT. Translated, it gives CASSLRDEAFF.

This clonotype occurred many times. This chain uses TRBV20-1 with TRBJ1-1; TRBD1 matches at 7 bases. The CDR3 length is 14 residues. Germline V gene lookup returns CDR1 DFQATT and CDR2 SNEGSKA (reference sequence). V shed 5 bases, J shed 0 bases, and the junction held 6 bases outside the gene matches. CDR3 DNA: TGCAGTGCTCTGGGACAGCTTATGAACACTGAAGCTTTCTTT. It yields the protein CSALGQLMNTEAFF.

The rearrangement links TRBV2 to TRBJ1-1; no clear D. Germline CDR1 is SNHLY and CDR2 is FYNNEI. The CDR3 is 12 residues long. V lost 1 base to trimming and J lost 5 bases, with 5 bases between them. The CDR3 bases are TGTGCCAGCAGTGAAGGGGAAACTGAAGCTTTCTTT. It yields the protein CASSEGETEAFF.

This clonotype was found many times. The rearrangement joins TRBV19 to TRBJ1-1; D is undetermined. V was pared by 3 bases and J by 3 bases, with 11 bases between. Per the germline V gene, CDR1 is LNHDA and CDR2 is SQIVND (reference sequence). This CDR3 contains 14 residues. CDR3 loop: CASSISVSHTEAFF. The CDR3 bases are TGTGCCAGTAGTATTTCTGTTTCTCACACTGAAGCTTTCTTT.

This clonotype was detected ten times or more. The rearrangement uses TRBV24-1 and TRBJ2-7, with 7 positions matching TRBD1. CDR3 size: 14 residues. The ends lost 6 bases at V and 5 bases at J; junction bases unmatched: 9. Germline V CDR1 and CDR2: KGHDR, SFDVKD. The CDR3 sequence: CATSRDQGVNEQYF. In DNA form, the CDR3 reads TGTGCCACCAGTAGAGACCAGGGGGTCAACGAGCAGTACTTC.

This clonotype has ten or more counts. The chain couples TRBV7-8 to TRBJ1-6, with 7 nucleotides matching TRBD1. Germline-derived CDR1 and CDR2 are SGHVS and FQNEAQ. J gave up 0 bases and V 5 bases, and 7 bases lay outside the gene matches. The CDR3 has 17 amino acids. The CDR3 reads CASSGGTVASYNSPLHF. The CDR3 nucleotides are TGTGCCAGCAGCGGGGGGACAGTTGCCTCCTATAATTCACCCCTCCACTTT.

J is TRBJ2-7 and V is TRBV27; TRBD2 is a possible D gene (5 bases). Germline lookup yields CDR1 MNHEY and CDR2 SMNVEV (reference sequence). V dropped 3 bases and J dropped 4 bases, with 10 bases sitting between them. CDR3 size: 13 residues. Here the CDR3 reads CASSFLDSYEQYF. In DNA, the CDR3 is TGTGCCAGCAGTTTCCTGGACTCGTACGAGCAGTACTTC.

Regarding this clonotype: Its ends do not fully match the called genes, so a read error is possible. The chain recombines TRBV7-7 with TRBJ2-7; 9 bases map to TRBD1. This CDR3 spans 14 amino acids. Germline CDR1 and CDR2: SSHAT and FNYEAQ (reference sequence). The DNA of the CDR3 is TGTGCTAGCATCCCTGGGACAGGGCCCTACGAGCAGTACTTC. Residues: CASIPGTGPYEQYF.

The CDR3 reads CATSKTGCYGYTF. In nucleotides, the CDR3 is TGTGCCACCAGTAAGACAGGTTGCTATGGCTACACCTTC. This sequence joins TRBV24-1 and TRBJ1-2; maybe TRBD1 (6 bases). This CDR3 spans 13 amino acids. V was trimmed by 6 bases and J by 4 bases, leaving 11 bases between them. Germline CDR1 reads KGHDR; CDR2 reads SFDVKD.

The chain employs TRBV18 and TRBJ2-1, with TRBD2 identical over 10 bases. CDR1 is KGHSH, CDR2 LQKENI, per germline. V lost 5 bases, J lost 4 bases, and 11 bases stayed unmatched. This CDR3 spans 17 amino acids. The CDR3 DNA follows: TGTGCCAGCTCATCACTCTTTCTAGCGGGAGTATACAATGAGCAGTTCTTC. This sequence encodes CASSSLFLAGVYNEQFF.

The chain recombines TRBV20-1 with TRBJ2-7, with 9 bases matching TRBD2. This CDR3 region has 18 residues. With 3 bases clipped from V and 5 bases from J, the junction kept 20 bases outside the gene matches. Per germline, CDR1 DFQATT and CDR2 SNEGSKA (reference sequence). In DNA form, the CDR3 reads TGCAGTGCTAGCCTCTTTCGGCTAGCGGGGTTTAGGGGGCACGAGCAGTACTTC. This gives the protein CSASLFRLAGFRGHEQYF.

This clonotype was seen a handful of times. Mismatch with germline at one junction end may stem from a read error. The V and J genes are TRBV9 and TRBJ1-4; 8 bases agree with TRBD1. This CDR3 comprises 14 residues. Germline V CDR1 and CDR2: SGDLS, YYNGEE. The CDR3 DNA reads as TGTGCCAGCAGTGTAGACAGGGGAAGGGAAAAACTGTTTTTT. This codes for CASSVDRGREKLFF.

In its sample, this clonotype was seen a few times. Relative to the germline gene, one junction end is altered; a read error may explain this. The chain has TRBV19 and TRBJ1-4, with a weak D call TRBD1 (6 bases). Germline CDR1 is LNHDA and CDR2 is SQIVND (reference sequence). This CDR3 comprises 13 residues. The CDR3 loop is CASSIGAGEKPFF. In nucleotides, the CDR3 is TGTGCCAGTAGTATCGGGGCAGGGGAAAAACCGTTTTTT.

The DNA for the CDR3 is TGTGCCAGCAGCTTAGGGGACAGCGAAAGGAGAAACACCATATATTTT. Protein: CASSLGDSERRNTIYF. The chain links TRBV11-2 to TRBJ1-3; TRBD1 matches at 7 bases. Germline V gene lookup returns CDR1 SGHAT and CDR2 FQNNGV. V lost 1 base, J lost 5 bases, and 8 bases stayed unmatched. The CDR3 length is 16 residues.

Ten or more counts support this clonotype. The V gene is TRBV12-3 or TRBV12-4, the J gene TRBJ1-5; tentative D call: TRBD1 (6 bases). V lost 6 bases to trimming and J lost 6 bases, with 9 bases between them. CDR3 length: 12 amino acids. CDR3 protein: CASSPGVQPQHF. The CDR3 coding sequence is TGTGCCAGCAGCCCAGGGGTTCAGCCCCAGCATTTT.

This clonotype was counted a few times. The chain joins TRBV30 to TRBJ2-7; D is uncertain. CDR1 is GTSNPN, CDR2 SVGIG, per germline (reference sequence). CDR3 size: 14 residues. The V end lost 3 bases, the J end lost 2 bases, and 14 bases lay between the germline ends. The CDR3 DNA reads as TGTGCCTGGAGGAAGACCATCACGCCCTACGAGCAGTACTTC. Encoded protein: CAWRKTITPYEQYF.

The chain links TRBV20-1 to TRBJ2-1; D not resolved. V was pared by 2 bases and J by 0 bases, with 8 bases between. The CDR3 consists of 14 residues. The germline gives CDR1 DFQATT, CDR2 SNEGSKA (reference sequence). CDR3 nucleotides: TGCAGTGCTAGACTACTTAGCTCCTACAATGAGCAGTTCTTC. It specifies CSARLLSSYNEQFF.

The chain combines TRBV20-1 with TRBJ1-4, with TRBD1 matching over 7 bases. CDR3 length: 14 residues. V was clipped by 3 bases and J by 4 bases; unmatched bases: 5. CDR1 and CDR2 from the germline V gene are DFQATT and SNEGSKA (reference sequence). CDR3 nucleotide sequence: TGCAGTGCTAGCTGGGACAGCTTTAATGAAAAACTGTTTTTT. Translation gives CSASWDSFNEKLFF.